Presented here are 19 T cell receptor beta chains from one specimen sequenced in a study of tumor-infiltrating lymphocytes in primary liver carcinoma. From roughly 21-30 mg of unsorted bulk tissue, DNA and RNA were co-extracted together. The investigators made TCR beta cDNA from approximately 0.5 ug total RNA, using a constant-region primer. Slightly modified ARM-PCR, run as three nested multiplex PCR rounds, produced the TCR beta libraries. Amplification in the first two PCR rounds was performed using TRBV1-TRBV30 forward primers and a C-beta reverse primer for approximately 10 cycles each. TCRdb re-derived calls from the multiplex PCR reads in MiXCR, one entry per CDR3 protein. The sample consists of over 100,000 distinct CDR3 sequences, about two thirds of them appearing once. Input material: tumor-adjacent normal liver tissue. These receptors came from a woman aged 60-75 years with primary liver carcinoma and hepatitis B virus infection.

To note about this clonotype: Possible read error: a much larger clone is one base away. This chain links TRBV30 with TRBJ2-1; 7 positions match TRBD2. The CDR3 runs to 13 residues. From germline, CDR1 is GTSNPN and CDR2 SVGIG (reference sequence). This CDR3 is CTWNWREYNEQFF. In DNA form, the CDR3 reads TGTACCTGGAATTGGCGGGAGTACAATGAGCAGTTCTTC.

The chain recombines TRBV2 with TRBJ2-2, with 8 bases lining up with TRBD2. The germline V gene has CDR1 SNHLY and CDR2 FYNNEI. V lost 0 bases and J lost 7; bases outside the gene matches: 10. This CDR3 contains 17 residues. For the CDR3, the DNA is TGTGCCAGCAGTGAAGCTGGGACTAGTCTGGGGAGCGGGGAGCTGTTTTTT. Its translation: CASSEAGTSLGSGELFF.

The chain recombines TRBV6-1 with TRBJ1-5; D not certain. V was pared by 6 bases and J by 10 bases, with 13 bases between. Looked up from germline, CDR1 is MNHNS and CDR2 is SASEGT. The CDR3 consists of 12 residues. CDR3 protein: CASRGLTKPQHF. CDR3 bases: TGTGCCAGCAGGGGCCTGACTAAACCCCAGCATTTT.

With regard to this clonotype: A read error may be the cause here, since a much bigger clone is one base away. This chain joins TRBV5-6 and TRBJ2-2; 10 bases fit TRBD2. V shed 4 bases and J 3 bases; nucleotides not matched to a gene: 15. CDR1 is SGHDT, CDR2 YYEEEE, per germline. The CDR3 covers 19 residues. The CDR3 loop is CASSQLTAGGLHDTGELFF. The CDR3 nucleotides are TGTGCCAGCAGCCAATTAACAGCGGGAGGGTTGCATGACACCGGGGAGCTGTTTTTT.

The J gene is TRBJ1-2, the V gene TRBV24-1; D possibly corresponds to TRBD1 (5 bases). Germline-derived CDR1 and CDR2 are KGHDR and SFDVKD. This CDR3 spans 14 amino acids. Trimming took 2 bases from V and 3 from J, leaving 9 bases between them. CDR3 residues: CATSDSGYDYGYTF. The CDR3 DNA follows: TGTGCCACCAGTGATTCAGGGTACGACTATGGCTACACCTTC.

The sample holds many counts of this clonotype. The chain carries TRBV6-6 and TRBJ1-4; unclear D gene. The CDR3 consists of 15 residues. Between the trimmed V and J ends, which lost 7 bases and 0 bases, there was a span of 12 bases. Germline loops: CDR1 MNHNY, CDR2 SVGAGI (reference sequence). The CDR3 coding sequence is TGTGCCAGCAAAAACAGTCTATCAACTAATGAAAAACTGTTTTTT. Its translation is CASKNSLSTNEKLFF.

Concerning this clonotype itself: A much more abundant neighbour one base away suggests this may be a read error. Because the CDR3's place on the DNA is in doubt, the DNA is left out and the CDR3 is given as listed by TCRdb. The chain recombines TRBV5-4 with TRBJ2-7; the D call of TRBD1 is as the table states it, not checked on the DNA. Counting both end residues, the CDR3 totals 14 amino acids. Germline-derived CDR1 and CDR2 are SGHNT and YYREEE (reference sequence). The CDR3 here is CASSFGAGPYEQYF.

Turning to this clonotype: Because it lacks the conserved phenylalanine or tryptophan at the end, this CDR3 is likely a read error. The rearrangement uses TRBV12-3 or TRBV12-4 and TRBJ2-1, with TRBD2 matching over 7 bases. This CDR3 is built from 15 residues. The CDR3 loop is CASRDEREAPNGQFL. The CDR3 DNA follows: TGTGCCAGCAGAGACGAACGGGAGGCCCCCAATGGGCAGTTCCTC.

Notes on this clonotype: The germline gene is not matched at one end of the junction; a read error may be the cause. This chain joins TRBV11-2 and TRBJ2-7, with 9 bases aligning to TRBD2. The CDR3 sequence is 20 residues long. Germline V gene sequence: CDR1 SGHAT, CDR2 FQNNGV. The CDR3 reads CASSTISRLAVGQKPYEQYF. As DNA, the CDR3 is TGTGCCAGCAGCACCATTTCCCGACTAGCGGTAGGGCAGAAACCCTACGAGCAGTATTTC.

V is TRBV11-2 and J is TRBJ2-7, with TRBD2 matching 7 bases. Germline CDR1 reads SGHAT; CDR2 reads FQNNGV. With 9 bases clipped from V and 7 bases from J, the junction kept 18 bases outside the gene matches. The CDR3 consists of 15 residues. The CDR3 DNA follows: TGTGCCAGTACAATGGTGGGAGGGGTATCTGGAGAGCAGTACTTC. Its translation is CASTMVGGVSGEQYF.

Turning to this clonotype: A much larger clone sits a single nucleotide away, making a read error possible. A read error is likely, as this CDR3 ends without the conserved phenylalanine or tryptophan. The chain has TRBV7-2 and TRBJ2-2; the D is unclear. This CDR3 spans 13 amino acids. Germline V lookup: CDR1 SGHTA, CDR2 FQGNSA. The V and J ends lost 1 base and 7 bases respectively, with 7 bases between them. CDR3 nucleotide sequence: TGTGCCAGCAGCTTAGAAGTTCACGGGGAGCTGTTTCTT. Translation: CASSLEVHGELFL.

In regard to this clonotype: The junction does not match germline at one end; this may be a read error. This chain connects TRBV4-1 to TRBJ2-5; possible D gene TRBD2, 6 bases. The CDR3 spans 14 residues. Looked up from germline, CDR1 is MGHRA and CDR2 is YSYEKL. The CDR3 DNA sequence: TGCGCCTGCAGCAAGCGCTCCCGGGAGGAGACCCAGTACTTC. Its protein product is CACSKRSREETQYF.

The gene calls are TRBV4-1 and TRBJ2-1; 7 nucleotides agree with TRBD2. The CDR3 has 17 amino acids. J gave up 13 bases and V 0 bases, and 18 bases lay outside the gene matches. Germline CDR1 MGHRA, CDR2 YSYEKL. This CDR3 is CASSQDRASGLLAEQFF. DNA for the CDR3: TGCGCCAGCAGCCAAGATAGGGCTAGCGGCCTCCTCGCTGAACAGTTCTTC.

A note on this clonotype: At one end, the junction sequence differs from germline, possibly due to a read error. The chain uses TRBV4-1 and TRBJ2-7, with D maybe TRBD2 (5 bases). Looked up from germline, CDR1 is MGHRA and CDR2 is YSYEKL. The CDR3 runs to 17 residues. As DNA, the CDR3 is TGCGCCAACAGCCGAGGAATAGTGGGAGACCTCTCCTACGAGCAGTACTTC. Its translation: CANSRGIVGDLSYEQYF.

This chain joins TRBV7-3 and TRBJ2-4; no clear D. This CDR3 comprises 14 residues. V lost 5 bases to trimming and J lost 0 bases, with 8 bases between them. CDR1 is SGHTA, CDR2 FQGTGA, per germline. The CDR3 DNA reads TGTGCCAGCAGCCCAACCACAGCCAAAAACATTCAGTACTTC. Its translation is CASSPTTAKNIQYF.

About this clonotype: This sequence may be a read error, since a much larger clone differs from it by one base. This chain connects TRBV7-9 to TRBJ1-4, with D tentatively TRBD1 (6 bases). Germline V gives CDR1 SEHNR, CDR2 FQNEAQ (reference sequence). The CDR3 is made up of 16 amino acids. CDR3 DNA sequence: TGTGCCAGCAGCCCTCCCGGGAGACAGGCTAATGAAGAACTGTTTTTT. Its protein product is CASSPPGRQANEELFF.

This clonotype was counted ten times or more. The chain employs TRBV30 and TRBJ2-3; 7 bases fit TRBD1. The CDR3 has 16 residues. Germline V gene sequence: CDR1 GTSNPN, CDR2 SVGIG (reference sequence). V lost 2 bases to trimming and J lost 2 bases; unmatched junction nucleotides: 10. The CDR3 sequence: CAWSTDRLPFTDTQYF. The DNA of the CDR3 is TGTGCCTGGAGTACGGACAGGCTACCCTTCACAGATACGCAGTATTTT.

This clonotype has at least ten counts. The CDR3 DNA follows: TGTGCCAGCAGTGAAGGGTGGAGGGTCAAACTGTTTTTT. Encoded protein: CASSEGWRVKLFF. V and J are TRBV2 and TRBJ1-4; D gene ambiguous. This CDR3 is built from 13 residues. In germline, CDR1 is SNHLY, CDR2 FYNNEI. V was cut by 1 base and J by 11 bases, with 11 bases left in between.

About this clonotype: A read error is likely, as this CDR3 ends without the conserved phenylalanine or tryptophan. J is TRBJ1-1 and V is TRBV6-1; the match to TRBD1 covers 11 bases. The CDR3 is 15 residues long. Germline loops: CDR1 MNHNS, CDR2 SASEGT. The ends lost 5 bases at V and 8 bases at J; junction bases unmatched: 10. CDR3 bases: TGTGCCAGCAGTTTTTTAGGACAGGGGGCTGCAGAAGCTTTCATT. It yields the protein CASSFLGQGAAEAFI.